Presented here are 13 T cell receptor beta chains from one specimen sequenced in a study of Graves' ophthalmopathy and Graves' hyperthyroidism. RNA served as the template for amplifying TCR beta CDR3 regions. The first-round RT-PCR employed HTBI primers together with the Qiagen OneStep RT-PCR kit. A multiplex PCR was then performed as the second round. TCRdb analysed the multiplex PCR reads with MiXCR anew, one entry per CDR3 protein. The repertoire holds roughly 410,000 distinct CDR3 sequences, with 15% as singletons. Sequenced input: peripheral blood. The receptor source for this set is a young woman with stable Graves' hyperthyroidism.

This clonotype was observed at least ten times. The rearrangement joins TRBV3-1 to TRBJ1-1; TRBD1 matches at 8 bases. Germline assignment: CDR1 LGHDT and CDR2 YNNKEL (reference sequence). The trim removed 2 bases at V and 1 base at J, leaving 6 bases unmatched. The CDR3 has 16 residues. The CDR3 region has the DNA TGTGCCAGCAGCCAATTGACCGGGACAGGGAACACTGAAGCTTTCTTT. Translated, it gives CASSQLTGTGNTEAFF.

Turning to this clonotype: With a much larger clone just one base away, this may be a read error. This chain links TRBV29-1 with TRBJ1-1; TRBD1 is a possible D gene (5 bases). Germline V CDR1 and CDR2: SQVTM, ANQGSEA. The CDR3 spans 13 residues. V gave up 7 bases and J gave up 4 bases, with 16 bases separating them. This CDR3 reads CSGGGASFTEAFF. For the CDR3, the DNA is TGCAGCGGGGGAGGGGCGTCGTTCACTGAAGCTTTCTTT.

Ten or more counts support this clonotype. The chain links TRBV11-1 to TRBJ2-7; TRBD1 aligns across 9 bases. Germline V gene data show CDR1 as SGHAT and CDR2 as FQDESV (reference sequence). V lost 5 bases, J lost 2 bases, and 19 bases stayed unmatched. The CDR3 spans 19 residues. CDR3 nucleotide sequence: TGTGCCAGCAGCCTTGCCTACCCACAACCCGGACAGGGGACCTACGAGCAGTACTTC. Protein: CASSLAYPQPGQGTYEQYF.

The CDR3 DNA sequence: TGCAGTGCTAGAGGGACTAGCGATCGAGAGACCCAGTACTTC. Its protein product is CSARGTSDRETQYF. This chain uses TRBV20-1 with TRBJ2-5, with 9 bases that match TRBD2. Germline CDR1 DFQATT, CDR2 SNEGSKA (reference sequence). This CDR3 spans 14 amino acids. V was clipped by 1 base and J by 4 bases; unmatched bases: 4.

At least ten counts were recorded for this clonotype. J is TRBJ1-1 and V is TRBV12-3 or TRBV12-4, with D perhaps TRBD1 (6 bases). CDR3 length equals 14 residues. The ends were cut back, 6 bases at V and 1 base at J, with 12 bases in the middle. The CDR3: CASRPSQGNTEAFF. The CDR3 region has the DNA TGTGCCAGCAGGCCATCACAGGGGAACACTGAAGCTTTCTTT.

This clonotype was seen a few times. The CDR3 DNA reads TGTGCCAGCAGCGTCCCATCAGTATCCTACGAGCAGTACTTC. It specifies CASSVPSVSYEQYF. The chain has TRBV11-3 and TRBJ2-7, with unresolved D. Germline V gives CDR1 SGHNT, CDR2 YENEEA. Trimming left V 5 bases short and J 1 base short, with 12 bases between. The CDR3 length is 14 residues.

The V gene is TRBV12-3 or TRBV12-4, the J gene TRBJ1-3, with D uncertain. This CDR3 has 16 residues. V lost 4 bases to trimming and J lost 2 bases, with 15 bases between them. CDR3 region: CASSSFSGVTGNTIYF. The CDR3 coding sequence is TGTGCCAGCAGTTCCTTCAGCGGGGTGACTGGAAACACCATATATTTT.

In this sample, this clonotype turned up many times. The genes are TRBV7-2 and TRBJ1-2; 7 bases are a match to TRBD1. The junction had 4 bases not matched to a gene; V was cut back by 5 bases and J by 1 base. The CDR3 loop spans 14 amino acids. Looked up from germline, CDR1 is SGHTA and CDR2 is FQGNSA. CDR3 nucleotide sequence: TGTGCCAGCAGCGACAGGGTTTTTAACTATGGCTACACCTTC. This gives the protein CASSDRVFNYGYTF.

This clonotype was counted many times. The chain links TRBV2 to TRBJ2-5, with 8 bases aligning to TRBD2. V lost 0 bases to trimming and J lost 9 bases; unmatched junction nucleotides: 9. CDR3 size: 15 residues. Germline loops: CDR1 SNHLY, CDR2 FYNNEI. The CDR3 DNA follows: TGTGCCAGCAGTGAAGCGCGGACTAGCCCTCAAGCCCAGTACTTC. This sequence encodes CASSEARTSPQAQYF.

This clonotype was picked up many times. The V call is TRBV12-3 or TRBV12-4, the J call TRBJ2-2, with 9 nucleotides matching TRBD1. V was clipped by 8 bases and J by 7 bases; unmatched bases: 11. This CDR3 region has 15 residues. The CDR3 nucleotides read TGTGCCAGCGGAATCACGACAGGGGGGGGCGGGGAGCTGTTTTTT. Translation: CASGITTGGGGELFF.

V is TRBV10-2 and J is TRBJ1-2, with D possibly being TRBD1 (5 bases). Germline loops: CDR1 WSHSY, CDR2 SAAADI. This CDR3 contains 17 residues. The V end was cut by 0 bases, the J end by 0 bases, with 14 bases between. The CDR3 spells CASSESRRGSANYGYTF. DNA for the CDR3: TGCGCCAGCAGTGAGTCCCGGAGGGGTTCAGCTAACTATGGCTACACCTTC.

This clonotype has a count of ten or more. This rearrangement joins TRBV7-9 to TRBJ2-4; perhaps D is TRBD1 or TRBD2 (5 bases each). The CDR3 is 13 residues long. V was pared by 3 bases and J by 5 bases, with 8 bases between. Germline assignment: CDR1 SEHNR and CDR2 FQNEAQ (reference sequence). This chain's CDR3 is CASSLGTENIQYF. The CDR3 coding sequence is TGTGCCAGCAGCTTGGGGACGGAAAACATTCAGTACTTC.

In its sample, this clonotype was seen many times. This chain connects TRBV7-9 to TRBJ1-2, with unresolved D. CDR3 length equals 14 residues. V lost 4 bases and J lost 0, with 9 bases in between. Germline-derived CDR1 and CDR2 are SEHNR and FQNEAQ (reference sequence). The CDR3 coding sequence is TGTGCCAGCAGCTCTCGGGGATCTAACTATGGCTACACCTTC. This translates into CASSSRGSNYGYTF.